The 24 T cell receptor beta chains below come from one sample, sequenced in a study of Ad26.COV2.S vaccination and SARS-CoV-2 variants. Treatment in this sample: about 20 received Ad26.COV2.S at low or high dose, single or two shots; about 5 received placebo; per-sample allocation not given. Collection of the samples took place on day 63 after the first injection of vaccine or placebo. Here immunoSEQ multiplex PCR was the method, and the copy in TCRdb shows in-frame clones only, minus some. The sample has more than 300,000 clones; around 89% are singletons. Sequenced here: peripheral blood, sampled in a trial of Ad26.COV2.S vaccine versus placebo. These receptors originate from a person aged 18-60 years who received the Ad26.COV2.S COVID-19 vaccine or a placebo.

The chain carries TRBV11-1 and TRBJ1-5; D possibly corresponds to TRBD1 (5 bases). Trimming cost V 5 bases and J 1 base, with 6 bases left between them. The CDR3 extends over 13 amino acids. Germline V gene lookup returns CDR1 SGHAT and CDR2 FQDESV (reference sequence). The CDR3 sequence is CASSRQSNQPQHF. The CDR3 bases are TGTGCCAGCAGCCGACAGAGCAATCAGCCCCAGCATTTT.

CDR3 in amino acids: CASSPRTSGRRYNEQFF. The CDR3 DNA reads as TGTGCCAGCAGTCCCCGGACTAGCGGGAGGAGGTACAATGAGCAGTTCTTC. V gene TRBV27 combines with J gene TRBJ2-1; 14 bases map to TRBD2. Germline assignment: CDR1 MNHEY and CDR2 SMNVEV (reference sequence). The CDR3 covers 17 residues. Trimming at V came to 5 bases and at J to 4 bases, leaving 7 bases not matched to a gene.

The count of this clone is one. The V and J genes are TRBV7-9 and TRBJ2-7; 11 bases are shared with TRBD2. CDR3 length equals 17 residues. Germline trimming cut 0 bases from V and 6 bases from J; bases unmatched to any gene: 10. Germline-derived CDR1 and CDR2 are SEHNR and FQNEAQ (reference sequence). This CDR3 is CASSLAGTSGSQSEQYF. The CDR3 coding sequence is TGTGCCAGCAGCTTAGCCGGTACTAGCGGGAGCCAAAGCGAGCAGTACTTC.

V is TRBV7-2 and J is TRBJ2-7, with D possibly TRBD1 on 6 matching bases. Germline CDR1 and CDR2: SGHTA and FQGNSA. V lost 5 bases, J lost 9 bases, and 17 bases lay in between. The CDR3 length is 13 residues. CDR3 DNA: TGTGCCAGCAGCCCGGAGACAGGTTCCGGGCAGTACTTC. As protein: CASSPETGSGQYF.

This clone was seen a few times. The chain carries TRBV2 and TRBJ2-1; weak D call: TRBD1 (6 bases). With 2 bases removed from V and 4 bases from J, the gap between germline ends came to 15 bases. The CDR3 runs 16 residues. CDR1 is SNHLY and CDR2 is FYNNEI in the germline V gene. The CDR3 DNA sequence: TGTGCCAGCAGTGAAACCCCCGGACAGTATTACAATGAGCAGTTCTTC. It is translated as CASSETPGQYYNEQFF.

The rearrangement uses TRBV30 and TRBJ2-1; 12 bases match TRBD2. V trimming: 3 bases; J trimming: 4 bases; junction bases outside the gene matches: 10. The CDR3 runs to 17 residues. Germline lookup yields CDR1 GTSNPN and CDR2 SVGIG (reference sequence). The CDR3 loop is CAWRVSSGRAGYNEQFF. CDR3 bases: TGTGCCTGGAGAGTATCTAGCGGGAGGGCCGGTTACAATGAGCAGTTCTTC.

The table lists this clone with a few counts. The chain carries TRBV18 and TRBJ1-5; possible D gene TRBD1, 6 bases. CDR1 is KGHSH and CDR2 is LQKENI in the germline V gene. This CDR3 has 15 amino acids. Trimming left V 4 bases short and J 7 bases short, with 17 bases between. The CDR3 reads CASSQSMGGRQPQHF. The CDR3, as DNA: TGTGCCAGCTCACAATCCATGGGGGGCCGACAGCCCCAGCATTTT.

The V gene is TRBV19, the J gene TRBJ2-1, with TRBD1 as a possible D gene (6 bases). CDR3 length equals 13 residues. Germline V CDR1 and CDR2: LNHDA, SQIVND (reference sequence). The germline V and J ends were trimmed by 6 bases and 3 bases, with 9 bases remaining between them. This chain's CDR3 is CASRGQLYNEQFF. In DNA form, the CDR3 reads TGTGCCAGTAGAGGACAGCTCTACAATGAGCAGTTCTTC. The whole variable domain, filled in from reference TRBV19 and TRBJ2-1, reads DGGITQSPKYLFRKEGQNVTLSCEQNLNHDAMYWYRQDPGQGLRLIYYSQIVNDFQKGDIAEGYSVSREKKESFPLTVTSAQKNPTAFYLCASRGQLYNEQFFGPGTRLTVL.

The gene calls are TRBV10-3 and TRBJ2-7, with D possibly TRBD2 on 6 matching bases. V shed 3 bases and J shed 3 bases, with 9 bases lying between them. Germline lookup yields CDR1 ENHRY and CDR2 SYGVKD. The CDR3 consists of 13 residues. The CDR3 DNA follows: TGTGCCATCAGTGAAGGGACTTTCTACGAGCAGTACTTC. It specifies CAISEGTFYEQYF.

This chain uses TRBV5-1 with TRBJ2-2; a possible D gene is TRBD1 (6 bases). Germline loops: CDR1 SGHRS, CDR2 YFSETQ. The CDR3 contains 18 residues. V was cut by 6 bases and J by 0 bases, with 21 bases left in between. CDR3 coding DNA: TGCGCCAGCACCAACGCCCGGGAACAGGGAACGAACACCGGGGAGCTGTTTTTT. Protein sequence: CASTNAREQGTNTGELFF.

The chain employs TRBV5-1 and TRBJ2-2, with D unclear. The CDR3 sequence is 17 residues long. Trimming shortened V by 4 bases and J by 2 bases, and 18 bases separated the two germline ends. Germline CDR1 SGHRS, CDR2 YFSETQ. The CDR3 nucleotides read TGCGCCAGCAGCCCGCGACTCCGGTACGCTAACACCGGGGAGCTGTTTTTT. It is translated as CASSPRLRYANTGELFF.

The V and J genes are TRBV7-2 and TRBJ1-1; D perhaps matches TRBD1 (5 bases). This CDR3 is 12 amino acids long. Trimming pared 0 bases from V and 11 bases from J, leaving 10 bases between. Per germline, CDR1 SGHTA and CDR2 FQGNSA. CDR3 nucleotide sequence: TGTGCCAGCAGCTTAGCGCTGGGGGGGGCTTTCTTT. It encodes CASSLALGGAFF.

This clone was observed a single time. The CDR3 sequence: CAWTGPSGGYNEQFF. In DNA, the CDR3 is TGTGCCTGGACAGGACCTAGCGGGGGATACAATGAGCAGTTCTTC. The rearrangement uses TRBV30 and TRBJ2-1, with 10 positions matching TRBD2. Looked up from germline, CDR1 is GTSNPN and CDR2 is SVGIG (reference sequence). The CDR3 spans 15 residues. Trimming cost V 4 bases and J 4 bases; bases outside gene matches: 7.

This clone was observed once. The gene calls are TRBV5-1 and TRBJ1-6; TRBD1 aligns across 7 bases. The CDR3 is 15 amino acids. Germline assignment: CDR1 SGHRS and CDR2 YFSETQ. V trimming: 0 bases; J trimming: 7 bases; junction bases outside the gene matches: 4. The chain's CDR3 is CASSLDGTANSPLHF. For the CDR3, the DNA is TGCGCCAGCAGCTTGGACGGGACAGCGAATTCACCCCTCCACTTT.

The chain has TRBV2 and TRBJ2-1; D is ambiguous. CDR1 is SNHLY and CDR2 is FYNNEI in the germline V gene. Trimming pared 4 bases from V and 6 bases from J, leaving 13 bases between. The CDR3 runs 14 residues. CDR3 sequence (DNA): TGTGCCAGCAGTGCAGAGCTTTATGCCAATGAGCAGTTCTTC. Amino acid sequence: CASSAELYANEQFF.

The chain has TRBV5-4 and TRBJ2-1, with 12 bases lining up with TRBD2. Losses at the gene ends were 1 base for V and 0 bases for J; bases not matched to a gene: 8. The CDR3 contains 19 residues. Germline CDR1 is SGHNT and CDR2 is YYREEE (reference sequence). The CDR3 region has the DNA TGTGCCAGCAGCTTGAAGGGACTAGCGGGTAAAAGCTCCTACAATGAGCAGTTCTTC. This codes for CASSLKGLAGKSSYNEQFF.

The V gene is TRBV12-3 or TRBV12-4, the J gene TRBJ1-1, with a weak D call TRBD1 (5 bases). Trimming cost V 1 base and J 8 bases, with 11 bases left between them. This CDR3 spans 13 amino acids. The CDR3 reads CASSLVQGLEAFF. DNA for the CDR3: TGTGCCAGCAGTTTAGTCCAGGGACTGGAAGCTTTCTTT.

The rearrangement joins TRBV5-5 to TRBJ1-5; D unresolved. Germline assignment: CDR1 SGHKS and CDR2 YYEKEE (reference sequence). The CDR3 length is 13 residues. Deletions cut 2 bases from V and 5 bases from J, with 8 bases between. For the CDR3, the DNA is TGTGCCAGCAGCTTTTCAAATTATCAGCCCCAGCATTTT. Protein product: CASSFSNYQPQHF.

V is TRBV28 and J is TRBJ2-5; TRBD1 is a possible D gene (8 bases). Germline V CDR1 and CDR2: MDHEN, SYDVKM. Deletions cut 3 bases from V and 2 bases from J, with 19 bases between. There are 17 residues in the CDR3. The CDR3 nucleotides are TGTGCCAGCAGTTTTATGGGTGGACAGGGAGGGCAAGAGACCCAGTACTTC. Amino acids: CASSFMGGQGGQETQYF.

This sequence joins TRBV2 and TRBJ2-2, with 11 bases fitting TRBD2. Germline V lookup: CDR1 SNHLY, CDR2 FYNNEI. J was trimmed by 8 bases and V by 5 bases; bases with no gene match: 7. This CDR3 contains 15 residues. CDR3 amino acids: CASSTTSGGGGELFF. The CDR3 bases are TGTGCCAGCAGTACCACTAGCGGGGGAGGAGGGGAGCTGTTTTTT. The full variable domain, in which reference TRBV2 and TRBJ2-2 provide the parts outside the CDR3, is EPEVTQTPSHQVTQMGQEVILRCVPISNHLYFYWYRQILGQKVEFLVSFYNNEISEKSEIFDDQFSVERPDGSNFTLKIRSTKLEDSAMYFCASSTTSGGGGELFFGEGSRLTVL.

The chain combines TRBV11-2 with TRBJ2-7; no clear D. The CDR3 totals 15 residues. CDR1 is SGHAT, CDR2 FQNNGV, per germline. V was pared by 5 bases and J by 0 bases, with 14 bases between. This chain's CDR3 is CASSPRAQSSYEQYF. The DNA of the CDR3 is TGTGCCAGCAGCCCCCGGGCCCAGAGCTCCTACGAGCAGTACTTC.

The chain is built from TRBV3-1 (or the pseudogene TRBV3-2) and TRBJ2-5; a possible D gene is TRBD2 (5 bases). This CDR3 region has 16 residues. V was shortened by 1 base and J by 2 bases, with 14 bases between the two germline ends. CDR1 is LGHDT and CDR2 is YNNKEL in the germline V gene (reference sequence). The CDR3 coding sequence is TGTGCCAGCAGCCAAGGGAGAGGGCCGTTTCAAGAGACCCAGTACTTC. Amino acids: CASSQGRGPFQETQYF.

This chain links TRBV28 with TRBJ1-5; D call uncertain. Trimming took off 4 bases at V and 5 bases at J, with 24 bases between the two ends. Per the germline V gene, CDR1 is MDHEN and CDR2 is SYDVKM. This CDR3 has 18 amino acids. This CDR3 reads CASSWVPLYGDGYQPQHF. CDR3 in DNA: TGTGCCAGCAGTTGGGTCCCGCTATATGGTGACGGGTATCAGCCCCAGCATTTT.

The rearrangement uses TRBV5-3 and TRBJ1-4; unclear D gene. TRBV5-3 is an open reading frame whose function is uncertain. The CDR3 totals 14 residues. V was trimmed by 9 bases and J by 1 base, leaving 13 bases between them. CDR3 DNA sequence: TGTGCCAAAGCCGAAGTGGAAACTAATGAAAAACTGTTTTTT. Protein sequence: CAKAEVETNEKLFF.